A single TCR beta chain is shown here with its context. Per the authors' pipeline: The assay estimated nucleated cells by amplifying reference gene primers. This table comes from immunoSEQ multiplex PCR, and its TCRdb copy is limited to in-frame clones, with some not included. V and J calls and clone size are those listed in that table; D and trimming were worked out from the DNA. The table has 75,000 to 100,000 clones, 81% seen once. The sample is drawn from a study of blood T cell repertoires in COVID-19. The overall study: Both acute and convalescent COVID-19 samples were obtained from the United States, Italy and Spain.

In germline, CDR1 is LGHNA, CDR2 YNFKEQ. V shed 3 bases and J 4 bases; nucleotides not matched to a gene: 6. The CDR3 has 15 amino acids. The sequenced material came from peripheral blood. The chain carries TRBV4-2 and TRBJ2-7, with 10 bases identical to TRBD1. This clonotype was sampled from a man in his fifties or sixties with acute or convalescent COVID-19. CDR3 in amino acids: CASSQSTGGVYEQYF. The DNA of the CDR3 is TGTGCCAGCAGCCAGTCGACAGGGGGCGTATACGAGCAGTACTTC.